The T cell receptor (beta chain) described here comes from a study of T-cell memory formation after mild COVID-19. TCRdb analysed the 5' RACE reads with MiXCR anew, one entry per CDR3 protein. The top ten hold roughly a fifth of the sample, which has some 300,000 distinct CDR3 sequences, 20% seen once. This clonotype turned up a few times. V was pared by 3 bases and J by 4 bases, with 8 bases of the junction left unmatched. The length of the CDR3 is 15 residues. Germline V gives CDR1 SGHTA, CDR2 FQGNSA. Material: PBMCs or a T cell subset sorted from them (not recorded which). The clonotype originates from a man aged 18 to 29 who had mild COVID-19 (a few samples of this study predate the infection). Cell type and time point are not known. The gene calls are TRBV7-2 and TRBJ1-2; 7 bases match TRBD1. The CDR3 loop reads CASSFPDRRSYGYTF. The CDR3 bases are TGTGCCAGCAGCTTCCCGGACAGGCGGTCCTATGGCTACACCTTC. The full variable domain, in which reference TRBV7-2 and TRBJ1-2 provide the parts outside the CDR3, is GAGVSQSPSNKVTEKGKDVELRCDPISGHTALYWYRQSLGQGLEFLIYFQGNSAPDKSGLPSDRFSAERTGGSVSTLTIQRTQQEDSAVYLCASSFPDRRSYGYTFGSGTRLTVV.